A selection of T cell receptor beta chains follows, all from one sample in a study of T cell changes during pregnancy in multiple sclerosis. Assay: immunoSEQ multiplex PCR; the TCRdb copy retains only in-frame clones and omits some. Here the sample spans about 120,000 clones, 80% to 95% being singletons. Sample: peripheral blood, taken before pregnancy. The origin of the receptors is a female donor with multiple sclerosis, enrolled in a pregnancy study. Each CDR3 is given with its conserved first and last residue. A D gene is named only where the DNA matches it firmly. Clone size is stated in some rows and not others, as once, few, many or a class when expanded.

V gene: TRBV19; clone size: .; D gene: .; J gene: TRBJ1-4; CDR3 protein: CASSLTGEYEKLFF; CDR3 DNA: TGTGCCAGTAGTTTGACAGGCGAGTACGAAAAACTGTTTTTT
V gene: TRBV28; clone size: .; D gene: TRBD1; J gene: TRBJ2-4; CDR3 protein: CASSLKGGLNIQYF; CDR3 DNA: TGTGCCAGCAGTTTAAAAGGGGGCCTAAACATTCAGTACTTC
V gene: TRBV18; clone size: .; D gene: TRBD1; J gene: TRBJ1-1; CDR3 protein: CASSGTGDTEAFF; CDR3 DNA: TGTGCCAGCTCAGGGACAGGGGACACTGAAGCTTTCTTT
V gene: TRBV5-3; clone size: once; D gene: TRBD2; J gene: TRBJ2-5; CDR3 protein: CARSLPGLAGADGTQYF; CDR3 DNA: TGTGCCAGAAGCTTGCCAGGACTAGCGGGGGCCGATGGGACCCAGTACTTC
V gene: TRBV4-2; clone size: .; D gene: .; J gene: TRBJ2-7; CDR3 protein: CASSQAEVGGISYEQYF; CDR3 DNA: TGTGCCAGCAGCCAAGCTGAGGTCGGCGGGATCTCCTACGAGCAGTACTTC
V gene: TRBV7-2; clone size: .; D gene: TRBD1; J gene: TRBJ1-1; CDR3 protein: CASSRRQGNTEAFF; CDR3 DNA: TGTGCCAGCAGCCGCCGACAGGGGAACACTGAAGCTTTCTTT
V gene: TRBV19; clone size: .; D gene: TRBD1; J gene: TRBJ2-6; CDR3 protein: CASSSRTGRSGANVLTF; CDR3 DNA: TGTGCCAGTAGTTCCCGGACAGGCCGCTCTGGGGCCAACGTCCTGACTTTC
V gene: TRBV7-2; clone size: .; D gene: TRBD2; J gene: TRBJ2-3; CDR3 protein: CASSLPGLAGPTDTQYF; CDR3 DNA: TGTGCCAGCAGCTTACCGGGACTAGCGGGGCCCACAGATACGCAGTATTTT
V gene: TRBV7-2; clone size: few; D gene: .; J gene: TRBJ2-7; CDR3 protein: CASSPDSSYEQYF; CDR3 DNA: TGTGCCAGCAGCCCGGACAGTTCCTACGAGCAGTACTTC
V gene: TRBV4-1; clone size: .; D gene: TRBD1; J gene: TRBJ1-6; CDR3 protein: CASSQPGQGNSPLHF; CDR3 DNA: TGCGCCAGCAGCCAGCCGGGACAGGGTAATTCACCCCTCCACTTT
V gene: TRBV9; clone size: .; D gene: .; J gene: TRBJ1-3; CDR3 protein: CASSVGPVSSGNTIYF; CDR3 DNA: TGTGCCAGCAGCGTAGGGCCCGTAAGCTCTGGAAACACCATATATTTT
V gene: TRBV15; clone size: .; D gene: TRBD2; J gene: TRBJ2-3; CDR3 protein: CATSRDLASGGADTQYF; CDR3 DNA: TGTGCCACCAGCAGAGATCTGGCTAGCGGGGGTGCAGATACGCAGTATTTT
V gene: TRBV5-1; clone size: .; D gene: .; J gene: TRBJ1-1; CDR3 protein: CASRANTEAFF; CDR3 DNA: TGCGCCAGCAGGGCCAACACTGAAGCTTTCTTT
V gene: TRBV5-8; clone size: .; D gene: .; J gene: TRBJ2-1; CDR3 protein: CASSFGLAGDEQFF; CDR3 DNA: TGTGCCAGCAGCTTCGGGCTAGCCGGGGATGAGCAGTTCTTC
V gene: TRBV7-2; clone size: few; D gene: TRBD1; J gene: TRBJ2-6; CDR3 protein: CASSFSGGEGANVLTF; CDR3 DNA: TGTGCCAGCAGCTTTTCAGGGGGCGAAGGGGCCAACGTCCTGACTTTC
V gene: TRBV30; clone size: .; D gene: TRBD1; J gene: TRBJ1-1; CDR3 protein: CAWSRTGAEAFF; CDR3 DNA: TGTGCCTGGAGCCGGACAGGCGCTGAAGCTTTCTTT
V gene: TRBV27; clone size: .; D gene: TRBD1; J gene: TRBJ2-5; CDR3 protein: CASSPTGLETQYF; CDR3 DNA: TGTGCCAGCAGTCCGACAGGGCTTGAGACCCAGTACTTC
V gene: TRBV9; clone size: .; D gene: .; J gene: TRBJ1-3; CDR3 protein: CASSVETPEASSGNTIYF; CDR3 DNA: TGTGCCAGCAGCGTAGAAACTCCGGAGGCGAGCTCTGGAAACACCATATATTTT
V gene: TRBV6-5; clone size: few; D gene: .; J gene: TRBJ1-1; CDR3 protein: CASSRGGNTEAFF; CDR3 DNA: TGTGCCAGCAGCCGGGGGGGGAACACTGAAGCTTTCTTT
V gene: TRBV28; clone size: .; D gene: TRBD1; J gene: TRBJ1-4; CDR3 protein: CASSDREEEKLFF; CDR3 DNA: TGTGCCAGCTCGGACAGGGAGGAGGAAAAACTGTTTTTT
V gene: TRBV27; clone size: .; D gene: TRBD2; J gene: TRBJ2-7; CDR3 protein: CASSPPGVAGIYEQYF; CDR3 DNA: TGTGCCAGCAGTCCACCGGGGGTAGCGGGGATCTACGAGCAGTACTTC
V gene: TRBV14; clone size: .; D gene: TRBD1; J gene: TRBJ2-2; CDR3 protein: CASSQTGSGGELFF; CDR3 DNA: TGTGCCAGCAGCCAGACAGGGTCAGGCGGGGAGCTGTTTTTT
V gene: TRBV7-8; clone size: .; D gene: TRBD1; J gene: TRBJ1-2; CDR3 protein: CASSFTGGKGYTF; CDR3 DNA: TGTGCCAGCAGCTTTACAGGGGGCAAGGGCTACACCTTC
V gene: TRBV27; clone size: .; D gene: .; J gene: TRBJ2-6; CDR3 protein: CASSPRGSGANVLTF; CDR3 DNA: TGTGCCAGCAGTCCTCGAGGCTCTGGGGCCAACGTCCTGACTTTC
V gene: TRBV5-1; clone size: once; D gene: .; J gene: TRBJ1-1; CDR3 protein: CASSPSSLNTEAFF; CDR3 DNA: TGCGCCAGCAGCCCGTCCAGTTTGAACACTGAAGCTTTCTTT
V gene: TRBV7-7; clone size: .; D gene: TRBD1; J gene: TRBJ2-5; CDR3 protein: CASSPGQDQETQYF; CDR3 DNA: TGTGCCAGCAGCCCTGGACAGGACCAAGAGACCCAGTACTTC
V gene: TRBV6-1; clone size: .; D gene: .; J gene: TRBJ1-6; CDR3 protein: CASSDRENSPLHF; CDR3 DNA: TGTGCCAGCAGTGATAGGGAGAATTCACCCCTCCACTTT
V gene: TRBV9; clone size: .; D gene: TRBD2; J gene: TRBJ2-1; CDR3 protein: CASSVAASGGVEHNEQFF; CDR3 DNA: TGTGCCAGCAGCGTAGCGGCTAGCGGGGGGGTAGAGCACAATGAGCAGTTCTTC
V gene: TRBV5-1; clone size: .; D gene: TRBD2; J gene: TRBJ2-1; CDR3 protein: CASSLTNSLAGGPNEQFF; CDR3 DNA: TGCGCCAGCAGCTTGACTAACTCTCTAGCGGGAGGGCCTAATGAGCAGTTCTTC
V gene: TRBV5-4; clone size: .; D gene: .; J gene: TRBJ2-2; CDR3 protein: CASSPGGRNTGELFF; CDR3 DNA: TGTGCCAGCAGCCCCGGGGGGCGGAACACCGGGGAGCTGTTTTTT
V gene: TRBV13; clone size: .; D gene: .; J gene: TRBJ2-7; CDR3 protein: CASSSGLYYEQYF; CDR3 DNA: TGTGCCAGCAGCTCTGGACTGTACTACGAGCAGTACTTC
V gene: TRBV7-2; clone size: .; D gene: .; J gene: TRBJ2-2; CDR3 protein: CASSLAGEAGELFF; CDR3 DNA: TGTGCCAGCAGCTTAGCGGGGGAGGCCGGGGAGCTGTTTTTT
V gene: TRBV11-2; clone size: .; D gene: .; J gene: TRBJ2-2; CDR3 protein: CASSLEGRVGGELFF; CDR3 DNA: TGTGCCAGCAGCCTAGAGGGCAGGGTCGGCGGGGAGCTGTTTTTT
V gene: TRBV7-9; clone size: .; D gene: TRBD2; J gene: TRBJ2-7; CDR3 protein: CASSSLAATYEQYF; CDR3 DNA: TGTGCCAGCAGCTCTCTAGCGGCAACCTACGAGCAGTACTTC
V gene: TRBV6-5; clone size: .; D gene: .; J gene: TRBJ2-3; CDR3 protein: CASRHDGLGTDTQYF; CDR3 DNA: TGTGCCAGCAGGCACGACGGTCTAGGCACAGATACGCAGTATTTT
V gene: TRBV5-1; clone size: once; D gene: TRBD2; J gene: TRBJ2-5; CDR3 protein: CASSPDEAGGRETQYF; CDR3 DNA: TGCGCCAGCAGCCCGGACGAGGCGGGGGGGCGCGAGACCCAGTACTTC
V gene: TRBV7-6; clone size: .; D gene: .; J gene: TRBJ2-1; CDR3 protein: CASSSHQSSNNEQFF; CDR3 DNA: TGTGCCAGCAGCTCCCATCAGTCTTCCAACAATGAGCAGTTCTTC
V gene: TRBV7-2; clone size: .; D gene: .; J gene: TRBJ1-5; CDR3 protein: CASSLSGGRGVGQPQHF; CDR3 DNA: TGTGCCAGCAGCTTAAGCGGAGGCCGCGGGGTCGGTCAGCCCCAGCATTTT
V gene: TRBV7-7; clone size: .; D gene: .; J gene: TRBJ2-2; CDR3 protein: CASTPNSNTGELFF; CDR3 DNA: TGTGCCAGCACCCCAAATAGCAACACCGGGGAGCTGTTTTTT
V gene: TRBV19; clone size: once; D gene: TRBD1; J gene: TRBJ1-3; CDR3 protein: CASRPTGGSGNTIYF; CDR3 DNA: TGTGCCAGTAGACCGACAGGGGGCTCTGGAAACACCATATATTTT
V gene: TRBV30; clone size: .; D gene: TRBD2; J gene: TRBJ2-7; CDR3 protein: CAWSPTGTSGRTQYF; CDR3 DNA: TGTGCCTGGAGTCCTACCGGGACTAGCGGGAGGACTCAGTACTTC
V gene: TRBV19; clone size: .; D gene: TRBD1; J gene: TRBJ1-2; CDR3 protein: CASTSADRVGGGYTF; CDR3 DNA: TGTGCCAGTACCAGCGCCGACAGGGTCGGAGGGGGCTACACCTTC
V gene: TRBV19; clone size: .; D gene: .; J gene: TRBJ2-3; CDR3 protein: CASSTGFMDTQYF; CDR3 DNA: TGTGCCAGTAGTACCGGGTTTATGGATACGCAGTATTTT